The 27 T cell receptor beta chains below were found in one sample sequenced in a study of blood T cell repertoires in COVID-19. The assay was immunoSEQ multiplex PCR, and TCRdb's table has in-frame clones only and misses some. This sample has 130,000 or so clones, with 70% to 85% found just once. Sequencing was performed on peripheral blood. These receptors came from a woman of 80 years or more with acute or convalescent COVID-19.

This clone occurred a few times. The chain employs TRBV27 and TRBJ2-7; 7 bases are shared with TRBD1. After removal of 5 bases from V and 3 bases from J, the junction contained 7 bases not matched to a gene. Germline V gives CDR1 MNHEY, CDR2 SMNVEV (reference sequence). CDR3 length: 14 residues. In DNA form, the CDR3 reads TGTGCCAGCAGTCCTCTCGACAGGGTCTACGAGCAGTACTTC. It encodes CASSPLDRVYEQYF.

The rearrangement links TRBV18 to TRBJ1-2; TRBD1 matches at 9 bases. Trimming at V came to 6 bases and at J to 2 bases, leaving 7 bases not matched to a gene. There are 15 residues in the CDR3. Germline loops: CDR1 KGHSH, CDR2 LQKENI. The CDR3: CASSPGQGRNYGYTF. CDR3 bases: TGTGCCAGCTCCCCCGGACAGGGGCGCAACTATGGCTACACCTTC.

V usage is TRBV9 and J usage is TRBJ2-7; D uncertain. Trimming removed 0 bases at V and 2 bases at J, with 18 bases between. This CDR3 has 17 residues. Germline lookup yields CDR1 SGDLS and CDR2 YYNGEE. The CDR3 is CASSVAPLGDPTYEQYF. CDR3 DNA: TGTGCCAGCAGCGTAGCCCCTCTGGGCGACCCTACCTACGAGCAGTACTTC.

This rearrangement joins TRBV9 to TRBJ2-2; weak D call: TRBD1 (6 bases). Trimming cost V 0 bases and J 0 bases, with 9 bases left between them. The CDR3 runs 16 residues. Germline-derived CDR1 and CDR2 are SGDLS and YYNGEE. The CDR3 region is CASSVGGTPNTGELFF. The CDR3 bases are TGTGCCAGCAGCGTAGGGGGGACACCGAACACCGGGGAGCTGTTTTTT.

The chain is built from TRBV30 and TRBJ1-5, with 8 bases fitting TRBD1. This CDR3 region has 13 residues. The V and J ends lost 7 bases and 6 bases, in that order; junction bases with no gene match: 8. The germline V gene encodes CDR1 GTSNPN and CDR2 SVGIG (reference sequence). CDR3 residues: CASGTGLSQPQHF. The CDR3 bases are TGTGCCTCTGGGACAGGTCTATCTCAGCCCCAGCATTTT.

This clone was picked up many times. J is TRBJ2-5 and V is TRBV25-1, with 8 bases lining up with TRBD1. After removal of 1 base from V and 4 bases from J, the junction contained 8 bases not matched to a gene. Germline V gives CDR1 MGHDK, CDR2 SYGVNS. The CDR3 covers 16 residues. The CDR3 DNA sequence: TGTGCCAGCAGTGAATCAGGTGGGACAGGTAGAGAGACCCAGTACTTC. Translation: CASSESGGTGRETQYF.

This chain uses TRBV15 with TRBJ1-2, with D unresolved. From germline, CDR1 is LNHNV and CDR2 YYDKDF (reference sequence). This CDR3 region has 14 residues. V shed 0 bases and J shed 3 bases, with 8 bases lying between them. Here the CDR3 DNA reads TGTGCCACCAGCAGAGAGATAGCTTACTATGGCTACACCTTC. This gives the protein CATSREIAYYGYTF.

The chain combines TRBV6-5 with TRBJ2-7, with D maybe TRBD2 (5 bases). The V gene lost 5 bases and the J gene lost 6 bases, with 14 bases spanning the gap. Germline CDR1 MNHEY, CDR2 SVGAGI. This CDR3 has 13 residues. The CDR3 region is CASSTPGGAEQYF. Here the CDR3 DNA reads TGTGCCAGCAGTACCCCCGGAGGCGCCGAGCAGTACTTC.

The gene calls are TRBV30 and TRBJ2-2, with TRBD1 matching over 10 bases. Losses at the gene ends were 2 bases for V and 4 bases for J; bases not matched to a gene: 19. The CDR3 has 20 residues. Germline V lookup: CDR1 GTSNPN, CDR2 SVGIG (reference sequence). CDR3 coding DNA: TGTGCCTGGAGTACCACTTCGACAGGGGGCCCCTTTTCTAGCACCGGGGAGCTGTTTTTT. Amino acids: CAWSTTSTGGPFSSTGELFF.

V and J are TRBV5-5 and TRBJ2-7, with TRBD2 identical over 12 bases. The CDR3 length is 17 residues. Germline assignment: CDR1 SGHKS and CDR2 YYEKEE (reference sequence). J lost 3 bases, V lost 0 bases, and 7 bases had no gene match. The CDR3 region is CASSLARLAGANYEQYF. The DNA of the CDR3 is TGTGCCAGCAGCTTGGCCAGACTAGCGGGGGCCAACTACGAGCAGTACTTC.

The gene calls are TRBV6-6 and TRBJ2-1, with a possible D match to TRBD2 (5 bases). The CDR3 sequence is 16 residues long. The V gene's germline CDR1 is MNHNY and CDR2 SVGAGI (reference sequence). Trimming shortened V by 2 bases and J by 0 bases, and 11 bases separated the two germline ends. For the CDR3, the DNA is TGTGCCAGCAGTTACGTCCTAGCTCCCTCCTACAATGAGCAGTTCTTC. This translates into CASSYVLAPSYNEQFF.

V gene TRBV5-8 combines with J gene TRBJ2-5; a weak D match, TRBD1 (5 bases). Germline V CDR1 and CDR2: SGHTS, YDEGEE. CDR3 length: 13 residues. V lost 4 bases and J lost 7, with 14 bases in between. This CDR3 reads CASSIGHLRTQYF. CDR3 nucleotide sequence: TGTGCCAGCAGCATAGGACACCTTCGGACCCAGTACTTC.

This chain uses TRBV7-9 with TRBJ2-1; 7 bases line up with TRBD1. Germline V gene lookup returns CDR1 SEHNR and CDR2 FQNEAQ (reference sequence). V lost 6 bases to trimming and J lost 5 bases; unmatched junction nucleotides: 7. The length of the CDR3 is 14 residues. CDR3 protein: CASRGQYTNNEQFF. In DNA form, the CDR3 reads TGTGCCAGCAGGGGACAGTACACTAACAATGAGCAGTTCTTC.

The rearrangement uses TRBV5-1 and TRBJ1-2; D ambiguous. CDR3 size: 15 residues. Trimming shortened V by 0 bases and J by 8 bases, and 17 bases separated the two germline ends. Germline V CDR1 and CDR2: SGHRS, YFSETQ. As DNA, the CDR3 is TGCGCCAGCAGCTTGGAAAGTTGGCCCCCGAGGGGCTACACCTTC. This encodes CASSLESWPPRGYTF.

This rearrangement joins TRBV18 to TRBJ1-1, with D unresolved. The CDR3 covers 15 residues. The V end was cut by 3 bases, the J end by 0 bases, with 11 bases between. Germline assignment: CDR1 KGHSH and CDR2 LQKENI. The CDR3 DNA reads TGTGCCAGCTCACCCGGGTCCGGGATGAACACTGAAGCTTTCTTT. It translates to CASSPGSGMNTEAFF.

This chain links TRBV4-1 with TRBJ1-2; 7 positions agree with TRBD1. The junction had 6 bases not matched to a gene; V was cut back by 1 base and J by 1 base. The V gene's germline CDR1 is MGHRA and CDR2 YSYEKL. CDR3 length: 16 amino acids. The CDR3 region is CASSQAGTELNYGYTF. For the CDR3, the DNA is TGCGCCAGCAGCCAAGCTGGGACAGAGCTTAACTATGGCTACACCTTC.

This clone was seen only a few times. V usage is TRBV19 and J usage is TRBJ1-1, with 11 bases fitting TRBD1. Germline V gene lookup returns CDR1 LNHDA and CDR2 SQIVND (reference sequence). V lost 5 bases to trimming and J lost 7 bases; unmatched junction nucleotides: 6. The CDR3 extends over 14 amino acids. The CDR3 bases are TGTGCCAGTAGTTTCGGACAGGGGGCGCGTGAAGCTTTCTTT. Protein: CASSFGQGAREAFF.

This chain connects TRBV23-1 to TRBJ1-2, with 7 bases that match TRBD1. TRBV23-1 is noted as an ORF with a role that remains uncertain. The CDR3 is 13 amino acids. J was trimmed by 4 bases and V by 10 bases; bases with no gene match: 9. The DNA of the CDR3 is TGCGCCACCGAACCAAGGGGGCCCTATGGCTACACCTTC. Encoded protein: CATEPRGPYGYTF.

The CDR3 nucleotides are TGTGCCGGAGCAGGGGGCGCGGCACGGACTGAAGCTTTCTTT. It encodes CAGAGGAARTEAFF. This rearrangement joins TRBV7-9 to TRBJ1-1; 8 bases are shared with TRBD1. Germline V gene data show CDR1 as SEHNR and CDR2 as FQNEAQ (reference sequence). The V gene end was trimmed by 11 bases and the J gene end by 5 bases; junction bases not matched to a gene: 13. This CDR3 has 14 residues.

The rearrangement joins TRBV27 to TRBJ2-2; 14 bases match TRBD2. Looked up from germline, CDR1 is MNHEY and CDR2 is SMNVEV (reference sequence). This CDR3 spans 16 amino acids. V was clipped by 6 bases and J by 4 bases; unmatched bases: 4. The DNA for the CDR3 is TGTGCCAGCAGCCACGGACTAGCGGGGGGCACCGGGGAGCTGTTTTTT. Translated, it gives CASSHGLAGGTGELFF.

The gene calls are TRBV5-3 and TRBJ2-3; TRBD2 is a possible D gene (6 bases). TRBV5-3 is an open reading frame, and its role is uncertain. V was pared by 1 base and J by 0 bases, with 12 bases between. The CDR3 totals 16 residues. The CDR3: CARSLSAGKSTDTQYF. In DNA, the CDR3 is TGTGCCAGAAGCTTGTCCGCGGGGAAAAGCACAGATACGCAGTATTTT.

The chain carries TRBV7-8 and TRBJ1-1, with 10 bases that match TRBD1. J was trimmed by 4 bases and V by 5 bases; bases with no gene match: 4. The V gene's germline CDR1 is SGHVS and CDR2 FQNEAQ. The CDR3 loop spans 14 amino acids. The CDR3 spells CASSRRTGGTEAFF. CDR3 nucleotides: TGTGCCAGCAGCAGACGGACAGGGGGCACTGAAGCTTTCTTT.

The chain carries TRBV13 and TRBJ2-1; TRBD2 matches 13 bases. This CDR3 contains 20 residues. V trimming: 5 bases; J trimming: 3 bases; junction bases outside the gene matches: 16. Germline V lookup: CDR1 PRHDT, CDR2 FYEKMQ (reference sequence). The CDR3 DNA sequence: TGTGCCAGCAGCGCCCGAAGGGGACTAGCGGGAATAGTCGGCTACAATGAGCAGTTCTTC. It yields the protein CASSARRGLAGIVGYNEQFF. The variable domain in full, with the rest retrieved from reference TRBV13 and TRBJ2-1, is AAGVIQSPRHLIKEKRETATLKCYPIPRHDTVYWYQQGPGQDPQFLISFYEKMQSDKGSIPDRFSAQQFSDYHSELNMSSLELGDSALYFCASSARRGLAGIVGYNEQFFGPGTRLTVL.

CDR3 loop: CASSQGRDNYGYTF. The CDR3 region has the DNA TGTGCCAGCAGCCAAGGCAGGGATAACTATGGCTACACCTTC. The V and J genes are TRBV14 and TRBJ1-2; possibly TRBD1 for D (5 bases). The CDR3 covers 14 residues. Per germline, CDR1 SGHDN and CDR2 FVKESK. V was cut by 1 base and J by 1 base, with 7 bases left in between.

V and J are TRBV5-1 and TRBJ2-5, with 10 positions matching TRBD2. This CDR3 comprises 16 residues. In germline, CDR1 is SGHRS, CDR2 YFSETQ. V was pared by 0 bases and J by 4 bases, with 6 bases of the junction left unmatched. DNA for the CDR3: TGCGCCAGCAGCTTGGCCGGGGTAGCGGGGGGAGAGACCCAGTACTTC. Amino acid sequence: CASSLAGVAGGETQYF.

The chain combines TRBV7-2 with TRBJ2-7, with D possibly TRBD2 on 6 matching bases. This CDR3 spans 14 amino acids. Germline CDR1 and CDR2: SGHTA and FQGNSA. With 1 base removed from V and 0 bases from J, the gap between germline ends came to 7 bases. The CDR3 sequence is CASSLGGVSYEQYF. The CDR3 nucleotides read TGTGCCAGCAGCTTAGGGGGGGTCTCCTACGAGCAGTACTTC.

The gene calls are TRBV6-2 or TRBV6-3 and TRBJ1-2; 8 bases map to TRBD1. The V gene's germline CDR1 is MNHEY and CDR2 SVGEGT. Losses at the gene ends were 6 bases for V and 2 bases for J; bases not matched to a gene: 2. This CDR3 is built from 13 residues. The chain's CDR3 is CASSWTGNYGYTF. The CDR3 bases are TGTGCCAGCAGCTGGACAGGGAACTATGGCTACACCTTC.